This paragraph covers one TCR beta chain sequence. The sample belongs to a study of T cell changes during pregnancy in multiple sclerosis. Libraries were prepared by immunoSEQ multiplex PCR; TCRdb keeps only in-frame clonotypes and omits some of them. There are some 130,000 clones in the sample; roughly 95% occur only once, and around 0.46% lies in the top ten. V gave up 5 bases and J gave up 5 bases; unmatched junction bases: 6. The germline CDR1 and CDR2 sequences are MNHEY and SVGAGI. CDR3 size: 14 residues. The sequenced sample was peripheral blood, obtained after pregnancy. The clonotype comes from a female donor with multiple sclerosis, enrolled in a pregnancy study. The V and J genes are TRBV6-5 and TRBJ1-1, with 9 nucleotides matching TRBD1. CDR3 nucleotide sequence: TGTGCCAGCAGTAGGGACAGGGTCGTTACTGAAGCTTTCTTT. Translating gives CASSRDRVVTEAFF.